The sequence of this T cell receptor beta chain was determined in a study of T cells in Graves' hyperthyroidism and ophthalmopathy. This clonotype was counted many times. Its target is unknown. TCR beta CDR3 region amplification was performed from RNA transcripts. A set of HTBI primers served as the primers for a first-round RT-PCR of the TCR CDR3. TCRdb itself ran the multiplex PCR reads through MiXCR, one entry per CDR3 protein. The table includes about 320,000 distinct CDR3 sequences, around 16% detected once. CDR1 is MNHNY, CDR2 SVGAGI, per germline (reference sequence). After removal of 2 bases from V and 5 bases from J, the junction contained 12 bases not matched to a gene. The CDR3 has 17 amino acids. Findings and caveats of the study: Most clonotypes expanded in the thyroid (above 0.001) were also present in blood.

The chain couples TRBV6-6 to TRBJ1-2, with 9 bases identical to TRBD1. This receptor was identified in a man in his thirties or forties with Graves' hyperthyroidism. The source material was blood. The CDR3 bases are TGTGCCAGCAGTTACCGACCCGGGCACGGACAGGGGTATGGCTACACCTTC. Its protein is CASSYRPGHGQGYGYTF.